These T cell receptor beta chains were read from a single sample in a study of cytomegalovirus exposure and HLA in healthy donors. Assay used: immunoSEQ multiplex PCR; TCRdb lists only in-frame clones, some missing. In the table there are 120,000 to 150,000 clones, roughly 80% of which are singletons. Sequenced sample: PBMCs. These receptors all come from a woman aged 40 to 50 in good health and CMV-seropositive. Both conserved end residues are part of each CDR3. Fields, in order: V gene, J gene, CDR3 protein.

>TRBV20-1|TRBJ1-4
CSARREKLFF
>TRBV5-4|TRBJ2-5
CASSPGTRHLMGETQYF
>TRBV4-1|TRBJ1-5
CASSQVPVTNQPQHF
>TRBV2|TRBJ1-2
CASSGGTALANYGYTF
>TRBV7-2|TRBJ1-3
CASSEQVAGNTIYF
>TRBV15|TRBJ1-2
CATTPRTGKYGYTF
>TRBV4-1|TRBJ2-2
CASSPDRVTGELFF
>TRBV10-2|TRBJ1-1
CASILGTGLNTEAFF
>TRBV18|TRBJ1-1
CASSDTGAGNTEAFF
>TRBV19|TRBJ1-6
CASSISGQSMAPLHF
>TRBV6-1|TRBJ1-4
CASSHGQYNEKLFF
>TRBV5-1|TRBJ1-1
CASSPASGTWKMNTEAFF
>TRBV5-1|TRBJ2-2
CASSLAGGITGELFF
>TRBV10-3|TRBJ1-2
CAIKNPGQGLFGYGYTF
>TRBV10-3|TRBJ1-1
CAISDLGSEAFF
>TRBV9|TRBJ1-6
CASAPGGRYNSPLHF
>TRBV5-1|TRBJ2-7
CASSLGLNFEQYF
>TRBV6-1|TRBJ2-2
CASSETSGANTGELFF
>TRBV2|TRBJ2-3
CASSERRGVTDTQYF
>TRBV5-1|TRBJ1-1
CASSPGTRGVEAFF
>TRBV7-6|TRBJ2-3
CASSLGLAGLDTQYF
>TRBV13|TRBJ2-1
CASSGGLAGTLYNEQFF
>TRBV27|TRBJ1-2
CASRRTGNYGYTF
>TRBV27|TRBJ2-1
CASMERGGLSYNEQFF
>TRBV29-1|TRBJ2-7
CSVHAGDRGSYEQYF
>TRBV11-1|TRBJ1-2
CASSPDRTLVYGYTF
>TRBV5-4|TRBJ1-1
CASSRSFGTGVTEAFF
>TRBV6-1|TRBJ1-2
CASSERPGTVDFF
>TRBV2|TRBJ2-7
CASSGPGQGFHEQYF
>TRBV13|TRBJ1-6
CASSLGFRANSPLHF
>TRBV5-6|TRBJ1-1
CASSFSGYTEAFF
>TRBV5-6|TRBJ1-6
CASSLRLYNSPLHF
>TRBV7-2|TRBJ1-2
CASSFAGAHDYGYTF
>TRBV10-3|NA
CAISGGATTNEQYF
>TRBV19|TRBJ2-5
CASSSSGQGGEETQYF
>TRBV19|TRBJ1-2
CASSILTGNGYTF
>TRBV19|TRBJ1-1
CASSIDLSGGRVDTEAFF
>TRBV10-3|TRBJ2-1
CAISDQGYNEQFF
>TRBV4-1|TRBJ2-6
CASSHSPGQGTSGANVLTF
>TRBV28|TRBJ2-1
CASSPPTAGGANNEQFF
>TRBV2|TRBJ1-6
CASSSDRDNSPLHF
>TRBV14|TRBJ1-2
CASSRDRNYGYTF
>TRBV9|TRBJ2-3
CASSSTPGQATSLTTDTQYF
>TRBV19|TRBJ1-2
CASNIPGGAYGYTF
>TRBV9|TRBJ2-5
CASSVVQGLGETQYF
>TRBV20-1|TRBJ2-1
CSARDYREQFF
>TRBV7-3|TRBJ2-5
CASSIARETQYF
>TRBV2|TRBJ2-7
CASSVSAGGTYEQYF
>TRBV6-5|TRBJ1-6
CASSLTGQGLFPLHF
>TRBV5-1|TRBJ1-3
CASSPDTTGNTIYF
>TRBV5-1|TRBJ1-1
CASTVQGNTEAFF
>TRBV5-5|TRBJ1-1
CASSQRGGSGTEAFF
>TRBV10-2|TRBJ2-5
CASSESYAGGPVRVRETQYF